This T cell receptor beta chain was captured in a study of T cell repertoires in MIS-A myocarditis. After removal of 4 bases from V and 4 bases from J, the junction contained 13 bases not matched to a gene. CDR1 is MNHEY, CDR2 SVGEGT, per germline. CDR3 length: 17 amino acids. This clone has more than one count but fewer than ten. Assay used: immunoSEQ multiplex PCR; TCRdb lists only in-frame clones, some missing. The sample lists about 15,000 clones, 74% occurring once. This sequence joins TRBV6-2 or TRBV6-3 and TRBJ1-2, with 9 bases fitting TRBD1. Sequenced material: left ventricle heart tissue obtained at autopsy. The TCR originated in a man aged 18 to 30 with fulminant myocarditis from multisystem inflammatory syndrome in adults (MIS-A) after COVID-19. CDR3 coding DNA: TGTGCCAGCAGTTCCTCAAGGGGGACAGGGACCCCCTATGGCTACACCTTC. Its protein product is CASSSSRGTGTPYGYTF.